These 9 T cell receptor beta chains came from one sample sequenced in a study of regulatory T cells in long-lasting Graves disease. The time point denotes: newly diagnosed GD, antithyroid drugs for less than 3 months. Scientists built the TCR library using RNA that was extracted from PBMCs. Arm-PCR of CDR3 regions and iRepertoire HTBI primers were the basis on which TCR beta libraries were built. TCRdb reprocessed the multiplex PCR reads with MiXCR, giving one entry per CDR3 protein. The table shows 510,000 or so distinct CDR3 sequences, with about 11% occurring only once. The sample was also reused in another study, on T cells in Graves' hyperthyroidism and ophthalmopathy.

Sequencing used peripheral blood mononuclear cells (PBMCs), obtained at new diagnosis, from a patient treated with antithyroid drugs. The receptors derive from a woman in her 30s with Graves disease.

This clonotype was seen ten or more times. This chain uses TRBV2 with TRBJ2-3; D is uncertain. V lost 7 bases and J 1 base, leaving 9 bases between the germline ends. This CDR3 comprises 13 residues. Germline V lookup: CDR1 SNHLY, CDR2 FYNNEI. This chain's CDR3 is CASNSLRTDTQYF. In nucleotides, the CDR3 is TGTGCCAGCAATAGCCTTCGCACAGATACGCAGTATTTT.

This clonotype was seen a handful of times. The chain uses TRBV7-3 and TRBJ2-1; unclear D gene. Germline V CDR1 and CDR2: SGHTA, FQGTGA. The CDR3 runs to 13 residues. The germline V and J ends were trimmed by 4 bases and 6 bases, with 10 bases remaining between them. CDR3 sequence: CASSSVASNEQFF. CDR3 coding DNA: TGTGCCAGCAGCTCCGTGGCGAGCAATGAGCAGTTCTTC.

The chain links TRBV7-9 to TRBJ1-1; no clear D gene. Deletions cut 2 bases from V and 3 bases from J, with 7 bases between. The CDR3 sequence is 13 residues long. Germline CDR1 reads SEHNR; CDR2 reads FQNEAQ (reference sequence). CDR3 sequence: CASSLRPDTEAFF. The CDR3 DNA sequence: TGTGCCAGCAGCTTACGACCGGACACTGAAGCTTTCTTT.

CDR3 bases: TGTGCCAGCAGCCAATTAAGGGTGGAAGAGACCCAGTACTTC. It yields the protein CASSQLRVEETQYF. The V gene is TRBV3-1, the J gene TRBJ2-5, with D unclear. Trimming took 2 bases from V and 3 from J, leaving 10 bases between them. Germline V lookup: CDR1 LGHDT, CDR2 YNNKEL (reference sequence). The CDR3 runs 14 residues.

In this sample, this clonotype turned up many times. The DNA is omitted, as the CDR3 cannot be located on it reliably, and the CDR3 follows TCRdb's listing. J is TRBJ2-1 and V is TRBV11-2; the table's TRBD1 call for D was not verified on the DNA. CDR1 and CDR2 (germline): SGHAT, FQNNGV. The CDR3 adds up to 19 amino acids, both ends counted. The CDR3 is CASSLVLTFGDTPYNEQFF.

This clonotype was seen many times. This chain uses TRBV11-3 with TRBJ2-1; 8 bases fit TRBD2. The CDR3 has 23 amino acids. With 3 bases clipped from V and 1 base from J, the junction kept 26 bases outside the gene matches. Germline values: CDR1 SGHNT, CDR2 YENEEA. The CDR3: CASSFFPSFLERESPQSYNEQFF. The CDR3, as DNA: TGTGCCAGCAGCTTTTTCCCCTCTTTTCTTGAGCGGGAGTCCCCCCAGTCCTACAATGAGCAGTTCTTC.

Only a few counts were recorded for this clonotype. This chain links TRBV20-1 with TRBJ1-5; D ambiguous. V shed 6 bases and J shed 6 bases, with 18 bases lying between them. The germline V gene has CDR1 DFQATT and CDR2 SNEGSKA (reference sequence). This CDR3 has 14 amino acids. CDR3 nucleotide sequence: TGCAGTGCGTCCCGTACTGCACCAAGTCAGCCCCAGCATTTT. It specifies CSASRTAPSQPQHF.

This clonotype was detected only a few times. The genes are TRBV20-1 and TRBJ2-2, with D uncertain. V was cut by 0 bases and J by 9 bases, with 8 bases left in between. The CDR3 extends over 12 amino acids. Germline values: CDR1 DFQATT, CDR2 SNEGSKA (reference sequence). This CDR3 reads CSARDDGRELFF. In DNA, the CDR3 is TGCAGTGCTAGAGATGATGGGAGGGAGCTGTTTTTT.

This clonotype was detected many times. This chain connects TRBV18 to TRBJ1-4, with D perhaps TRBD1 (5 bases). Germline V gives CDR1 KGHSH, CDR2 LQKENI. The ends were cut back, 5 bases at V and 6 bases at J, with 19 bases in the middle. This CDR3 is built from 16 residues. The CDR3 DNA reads TGTGCCAGCTCAGCCGACTACGACAGTATGGATGAAAAACTGTTTTTT. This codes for CASSADYDSMDEKLFF.